The present T cell receptor (beta chain) was sequenced within a study of T cells in Graves' hyperthyroidism and ophthalmopathy. General observations from the study: Most thyroid clonotypes with frequency above 0.001 were detected in blood. It was a median 6.5 months before onset that the model predicted ophthalmopathy.

This clonotype was observed a few times. Its antigen is as yet unknown. From germline, CDR1 is MNHNS and CDR2 SASEGT. Deletions cut 5 bases from V and 4 bases from J, with 17 bases between. This CDR3 has 15 residues. Uncontrolled infection, other autoimmune disease, pregnancy or lactation led to exclusion. Amplified TCR beta CDR3 regions derived from RNA transcripts. The HTBI primer set served for first-round RT-PCR of the TCR CDR3. In TCRdb, the multiplex PCR reads were re-called with MiXCR into one record per CDR3 protein. The profile shows fewer than 650,000 distinct CDR3 sequences, about 15% of them singletons.

The chain carries TRBV6-1 and TRBJ1-2; possibly TRBD1 for D (5 bases). The source of this sequence is a woman aged 40 to 49 with Graves' ophthalmopathy. Material for sequencing was blood. This CDR3 is CASSPSMGLFYGYTF. The CDR3 DNA reads TGTGCCAGCAGTCCGTCTATGGGGCTGTTCTATGGCTACACCTTC.